This is a list of T cell receptor beta chains from one sample in a study of blood T cell repertoires in COVID-19. TCRdb's table, derived via immunoSEQ multiplex PCR, lists solely in-frame clones and lacks some. This table has about 140,000 clones, approximately 81% appearing once. The material sequenced was peripheral blood. The receptors derive from a human donor in a cohort sampled during active COVID-19. Each CDR3 is given with its conserved first and last residue. A D gene is named only where the DNA matches it firmly. Part of the rows lack a size; the others show once, few, many or a class for expanded clones.

TRBV6-4,TRBJ2-3,TRBD2,NA,CATSGSGNTQYF,TGTGCCACGAGCGGGAGTGGAAATACGCAGTATTTT
TRBV24-1,TRBJ2-1,TRBD2,NA,CATSDPSGTSGRPANEQFF,TGTGCCACCAGTGACCCCTCCGGGACTAGCGGGAGGCCGGCAAATGAGCAGTTCTTC
TRBV6-2/TRBV6-3,TRBJ2-7,NA,few,CASSSPPSRGEQYF,TGTGCCAGCAGCTCACCCCCCAGCCGAGGGGAGCAGTACTTC
TRBV7-2,TRBJ2-3,NA,NA,CASSLGAGTTDTQYF,TGTGCCAGCAGCTTAGGAGCGGGCACCACAGATACGCAGTATTTT
TRBV29-1,TRBJ1-1,NA,NA,CSVEGAWDTEAFF,TGCAGCGTTGAAGGGGCCTGGGACACTGAAGCTTTCTTT
TRBV10-1,TRBJ1-1,NA,NA,CASSVFPSQGPTEAFF,TGCGCCAGCAGTGTTTTCCCTAGTCAGGGGCCCACTGAAGCTTTCTTT
TRBV5-6,TRBJ1-2,NA,NA,CASSSNLGAVYYGYTF,TGTGCCAGCAGCTCAAATTTGGGGGCAGTTTACTATGGCTACACCTTC
TRBV2,TRBJ1-4,NA,NA,CASSSVRRGAGQSKLFF,TGTGCCAGCAGCTCAGTGCGGCGGGGGGCCGGTCAGAGCAAACTGTTTTTT
TRBV27,TRBJ2-7,TRBD2,NA,CASSFLPRREGYEQYF,TGTGCCAGCAGTTTTCTCCCTCGGCGGGAGGGCTACGAGCAGTACTTC
TRBV3-1/TRBV3-2,TRBJ2-7,TRBD1,NA,CASNPGQGSYEQYF,TGTGCCAGCAACCCGGGACAGGGGTCCTACGAGCAGTACTTC
TRBV27,TRBJ2-3,NA,NA,CASTSGTDTQYF,TGTGCCAGCACCTCCGGGACAGATACGCAGTATTTT
TRBV6-1,TRBJ2-7,TRBD1,NA,CASSEPRGDRNYEQYF,TGTGCCAGCAGTGAACCGAGAGGGGACAGGAACTACGAGCAGTACTTC
TRBV24-1,TRBJ1-5,NA,few,CATSGSGVRSNQPQHF,TGTGCCACCAGCGGCTCGGGAGTACGGAGCAATCAGCCCCAGCATTTT
TRBV7-9,TRBJ1-5,TRBD1,NA,CASSLDRAGNQPQHF,TGTGCCAGCAGCCTCGACAGGGCTGGAAATCAGCCCCAGCATTTT
TRBV28,TRBJ2-3,TRBD2,NA,CATTGTSGTKTTDTQYF,TGTGCCACCACCGGGACTAGCGGGACGAAAACCACAGATACGCAGTATTTT
TRBV27,TRBJ2-7,NA,once,CASSSPRVPYEQYF,TGTGCCAGCAGTTCCCCCAGGGTACCCTACGAGCAGTACTTC